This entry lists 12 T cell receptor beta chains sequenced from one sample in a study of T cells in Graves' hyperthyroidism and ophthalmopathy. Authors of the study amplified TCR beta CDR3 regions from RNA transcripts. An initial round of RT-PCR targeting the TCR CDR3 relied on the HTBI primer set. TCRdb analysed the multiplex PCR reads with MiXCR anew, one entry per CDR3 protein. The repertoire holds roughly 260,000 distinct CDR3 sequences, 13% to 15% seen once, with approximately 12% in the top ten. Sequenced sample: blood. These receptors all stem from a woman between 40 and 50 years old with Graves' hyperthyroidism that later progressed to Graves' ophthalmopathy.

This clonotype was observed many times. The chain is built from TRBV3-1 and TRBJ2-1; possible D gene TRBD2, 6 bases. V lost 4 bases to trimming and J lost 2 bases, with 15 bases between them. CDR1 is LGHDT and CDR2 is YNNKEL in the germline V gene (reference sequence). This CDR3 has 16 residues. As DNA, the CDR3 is TGTGCCAGCAGCCCGTCACTAGCCAGGACCTACAATGAGCAGTTCTTC. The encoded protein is CASSPSLARTYNEQFF.

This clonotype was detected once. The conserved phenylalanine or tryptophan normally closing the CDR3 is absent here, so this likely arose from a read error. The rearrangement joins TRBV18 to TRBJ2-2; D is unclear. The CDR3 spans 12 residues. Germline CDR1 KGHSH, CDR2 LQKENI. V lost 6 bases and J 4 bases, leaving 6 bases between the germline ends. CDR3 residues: CASSHSTGELFL. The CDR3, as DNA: TGTGCCAGCTCCCACAGCACCGGGGAGCTGTTTCTT.

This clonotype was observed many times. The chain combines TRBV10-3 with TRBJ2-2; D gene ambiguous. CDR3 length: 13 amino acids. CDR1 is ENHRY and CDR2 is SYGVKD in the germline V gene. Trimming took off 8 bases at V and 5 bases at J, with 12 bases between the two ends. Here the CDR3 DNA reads TGTGCCATCCGGTTTTCTGCAACCGGGGAGCTGTTTTTT. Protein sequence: CAIRFSATGELFF.

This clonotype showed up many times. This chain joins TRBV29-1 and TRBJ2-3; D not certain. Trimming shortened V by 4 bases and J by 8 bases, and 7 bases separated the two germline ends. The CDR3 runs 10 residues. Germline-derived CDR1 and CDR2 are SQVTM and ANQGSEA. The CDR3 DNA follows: TGCAGCGTTGTGGCGACTACGCAGTATTTT. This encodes CSVVATTQYF.

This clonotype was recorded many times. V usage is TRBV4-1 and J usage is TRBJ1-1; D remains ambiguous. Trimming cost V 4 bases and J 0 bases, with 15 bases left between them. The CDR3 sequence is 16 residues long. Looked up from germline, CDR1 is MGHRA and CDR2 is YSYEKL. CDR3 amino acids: CASSPLIHQMNTEAFF. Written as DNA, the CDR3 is TGCGCCAGCAGCCCGCTGATTCACCAGATGAACACTGAAGCTTTCTTT.

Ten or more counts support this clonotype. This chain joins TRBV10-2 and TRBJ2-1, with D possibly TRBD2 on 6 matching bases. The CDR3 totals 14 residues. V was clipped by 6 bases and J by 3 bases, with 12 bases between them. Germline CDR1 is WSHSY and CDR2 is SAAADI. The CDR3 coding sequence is TGCGCCAGCAGCGTGAGACTAGGCTACAATGAGCAGTTCTTC. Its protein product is CASSVRLGYNEQFF.

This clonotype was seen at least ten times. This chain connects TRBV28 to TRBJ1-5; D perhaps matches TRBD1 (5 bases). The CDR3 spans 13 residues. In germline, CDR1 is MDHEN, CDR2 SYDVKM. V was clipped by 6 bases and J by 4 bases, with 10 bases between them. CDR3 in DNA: TGTGCCAGCAGCTCGACAGAAAATCAGCCCCAGCATTTT. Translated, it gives CASSSTENQPQHF.

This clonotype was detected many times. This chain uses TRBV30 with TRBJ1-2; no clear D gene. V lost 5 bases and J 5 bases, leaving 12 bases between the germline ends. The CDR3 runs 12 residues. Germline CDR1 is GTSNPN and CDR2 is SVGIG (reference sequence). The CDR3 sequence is CAWGGSSYGYTF. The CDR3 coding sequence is TGTGCCTGGGGAGGGTCTTCATATGGCTACACCTTC.

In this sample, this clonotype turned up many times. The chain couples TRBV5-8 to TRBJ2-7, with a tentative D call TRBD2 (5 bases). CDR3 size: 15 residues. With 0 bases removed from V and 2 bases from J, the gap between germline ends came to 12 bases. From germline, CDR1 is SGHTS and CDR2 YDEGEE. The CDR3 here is CASSLAVGVAYEQYF. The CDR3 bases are TGTGCCAGCAGCTTGGCCGTCGGGGTCGCCTACGAGCAGTACTTC.

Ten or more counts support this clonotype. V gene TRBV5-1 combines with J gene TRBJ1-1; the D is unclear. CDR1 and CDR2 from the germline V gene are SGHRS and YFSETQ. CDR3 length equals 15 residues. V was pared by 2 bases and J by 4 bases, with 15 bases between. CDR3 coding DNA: TGCGCCAGCAGCTTATCACTTACTTGGGGCACTGAAGCTTTCTTT. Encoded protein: CASSLSLTWGTEAFF.

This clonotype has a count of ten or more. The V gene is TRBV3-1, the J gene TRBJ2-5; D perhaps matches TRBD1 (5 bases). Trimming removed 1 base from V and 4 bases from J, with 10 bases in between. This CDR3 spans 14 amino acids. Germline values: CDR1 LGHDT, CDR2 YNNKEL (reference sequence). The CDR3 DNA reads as TGTGCCAGCAGCCAAGTTGACAGTTCAGAGACCCAGTACTTC. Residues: CASSQVDSSETQYF.

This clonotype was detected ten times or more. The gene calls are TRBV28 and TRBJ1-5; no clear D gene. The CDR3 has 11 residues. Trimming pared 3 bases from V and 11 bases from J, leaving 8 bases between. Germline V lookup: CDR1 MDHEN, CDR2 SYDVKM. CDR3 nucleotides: TGTGCCAGCAGTTTTCAAGTTACCCAGCATTTT. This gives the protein CASSFQVTQHF. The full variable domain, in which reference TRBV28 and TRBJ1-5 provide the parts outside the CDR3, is DVKVTQSSRYLVKRTGEKVFLECVQDMDHENMFWYRQDPGLGLRLIYFSYDVKMKEKGDIPEGYSVSREKKERFSLILESASTNQTSMYLCASSFQVTQHFGDGTRLSIL.